Below, 4 T cell receptor beta chains from the same sample are listed, as sequenced in a study of OX40 agonist ivuxolimab in advanced cancers. Libraries were made using the immunoSEQ multiplex PCR assay. Imported from immuneACCESS, the table was reduced by TCRdb to in-frame sequences with V and J called. These copies leave out some clones; in studies compared against another copy, an unresolved V gene accounts for under half, and the cause of the remainder is not known. Present in this sample are around 50,000 clones, about four fifths of which were seen just once. The ten largest clones represent 1.5% to 2% of the sample. Sequencing was performed on CD4+ or CD8+ T cells sorted from blood, taken in a trial of the OX40 agonist ivuxolimab. Receptor source: an adult with an advanced solid tumor such as melanoma, head and neck, liver or kidney cancer.

The CDR3 sequence: CASRGQAWGGYTF. The CDR3 nucleotides are TGTGCCAGTAGGGGACAGGCCTGGGGTGGCTACACCTTC. This chain connects TRBV6-1 to TRBJ1-2, with 8 bases aligning to TRBD1. This CDR3 is built from 13 residues. V lost 9 bases to trimming and J lost 7 bases; unmatched junction nucleotides: 10. Germline lookup yields CDR1 MNHNS and CDR2 SASEGT.

The J gene is TRBJ2-1, the V gene TRBV9, with D perhaps matching TRBD2 (7 bases). Deletions cut 3 bases from V and 5 bases from J, with 15 bases between. The CDR3 is made up of 15 amino acids. Per the germline V gene, CDR1 is SGDLS and CDR2 is YYNGEE. CDR3 sequence reads: CASSEWGGRNNEQFF. The CDR3 DNA reads as TGTGCCAGCAGCGAGTGGGGGGGCCGAAACAATGAGCAGTTCTTC. Based on the CDR3 plus reference TRBV9 and TRBJ2-1, the full variable domain is DSGVTQTPKHLITATGQRVTLRCSPRSGDLSVYWYQQSLDQGLQFLIQYYNGEERAKGNILERFSAQQFPDLHSELNLSSLELGDSALYFCASSEWGGRNNEQFFGPGTRLTVL.

The chain has TRBV14 and TRBJ2-3; D may match TRBD1 or TRBD2 (6 bases each). CDR3 length: 15 amino acids. V gave up 4 bases and J gave up 6 bases, with 17 bases separating them. Germline V gives CDR1 SGHDN, CDR2 FVKESK. CDR3: CASSRKTGGVDTQYF. The CDR3 bases are TGTGCCAGCAGCCGGAAAACCGGGGGCGTCGATACGCAGTATTTT.

The chain employs TRBV28 and TRBJ2-4, with 8 bases that match TRBD2. Germline assignment: CDR1 MDHEN and CDR2 SYDVKM. The length of the CDR3 is 13 residues. The ends lost 5 bases at V and 9 bases at J; junction bases unmatched: 6. CDR3 in DNA: TGTGCCAGCAGTACCTACAGCGGGGGCATTCAGTACTTC. Translation: CASSTYSGGIQYF.